The source of this T cell receptor beta chain is a study of neurological immune-mediated disorders. Findings of the study overall: Falling below healthy controls, multiple sclerosis showed the least TCR clonal expansion, while HTLV-1-associated myelopathy showed the most. Phylogenetically, 18 of 34 multiple sclerosis patients' repertoires fell into one related-CDR3 cluster, a possible signature. Because no CDR3 amino acid sequences were shared across subjects by expanded clones, private repertoires were suggested in all groups. Clinical features showed no association with the multiple sclerosis repertoire cluster, and MRI features showed none either.

Germline V gene data show CDR1 as SGHVS and CDR2 as FQNEAQ. The CDR3 covers 14 residues. V lost 6 bases and J lost 7, with 15 bases in between. TCRdb reprocessed the 5' RACE reads via MiXCR and lists one record per CDR3 protein. In the table there are about 120,000 distinct CDR3 sequences, more than 2.5% of which are singletons. This clonotype was counted at least ten times. What it binds is unknown. Sequenced sample: PBMCs. This TCR derives from a woman aged 25 to 39 with multiple sclerosis. The chain is built from TRBV7-8 and TRBJ1-4, with a possible D match to TRBD1 (5 bases). The CDR3 nucleotides read TGTGCCAGCAGTCCCGAGGGGCCAGTTGAAAAACTGTTTTTT. Protein product: CASSPEGPVEKLFF.